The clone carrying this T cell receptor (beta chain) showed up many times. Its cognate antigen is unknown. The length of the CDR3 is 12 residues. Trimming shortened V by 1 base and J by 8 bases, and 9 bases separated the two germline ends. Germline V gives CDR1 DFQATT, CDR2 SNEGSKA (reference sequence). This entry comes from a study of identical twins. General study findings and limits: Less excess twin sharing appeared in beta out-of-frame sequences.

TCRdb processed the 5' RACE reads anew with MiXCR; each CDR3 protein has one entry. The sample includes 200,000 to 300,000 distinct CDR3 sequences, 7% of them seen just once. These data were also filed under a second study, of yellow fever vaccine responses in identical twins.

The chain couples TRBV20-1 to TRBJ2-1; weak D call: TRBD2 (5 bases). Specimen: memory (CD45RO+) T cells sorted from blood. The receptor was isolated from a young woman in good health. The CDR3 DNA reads TGCAGTGCTAGAGGCGGACTGGATGAGCAGTTCTTC. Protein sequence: CSARGGLDEQFF.